One sample yielded the 32 T cell receptor beta chains listed below, sequenced in a study of T-cell memory formation after mild COVID-19. TCRdb processed the 5' RACE reads anew with MiXCR; each CDR3 protein has one entry. Of around 310,000 distinct CDR3 sequences listed, roughly an eighth are singletons. Sequencing used PBMCs or a T cell subset sorted from them (not recorded which). These receptors were collected from a man younger than 30 who had mild COVID-19 (a few samples of this study predate the infection). Cell type and time point are not known.

This clonotype occurred many times. The rearrangement joins TRBV7-9 to TRBJ2-3, with TRBD2 identical over 10 bases. The germline CDR1 and CDR2 sequences are SEHNR and FQNEAQ (reference sequence). The CDR3 spans 17 residues. Trimming cost V 6 bases and J 0 bases; bases outside gene matches: 9. This chain's CDR3 is CASRLGLAGASTDTQYF. In nucleotides, the CDR3 is TGTGCCAGCAGGCTAGGGCTAGCGGGGGCGAGCACAGATACGCAGTATTTT.

This clonotype has more than one count but fewer than ten. The CDR3, as DNA: TGTGCCAGCAGCTTGGCAGGTGACAGCGCATCAGATACGCAGTATTTT. The encoded protein is CASSLAGDSASDTQYF. This rearrangement joins TRBV5-8 to TRBJ2-3, with D possibly matching TRBD1 (5 bases). CDR3 length: 16 amino acids. The V and J ends lost 0 bases and 4 bases respectively, with 15 bases between them. Germline CDR1 SGHTS, CDR2 YDEGEE.

The table lists this clonotype with a few counts. The junction shows a germline mismatch at one end, possibly a read error. This rearrangement joins TRBV27 to TRBJ2-3; D remains ambiguous. The CDR3 has 12 residues. Germline CDR1 is MNHEY and CDR2 is SMNVEV (reference sequence). CDR3 sequence (DNA): TGTGCCAGCACCAGCCCCACATATACGCAGTATTTT. Translating it yields CASTSPTYTQYF.

The genes are TRBV6-5 and TRBJ2-1, with 7 bases lining up with TRBD2. This CDR3 region has 13 residues. Germline loops: CDR1 MNHEY, CDR2 SVGAGI. The junction had 3 bases not matched to a gene; V was cut back by 5 bases and J by 5 bases. CDR3 nucleotides: TGTGCCAGCAGTAAGGGACTAAACAATGAGCAGTTCTTC. The encoded protein is CASSKGLNNEQFF.

This clonotype was counted between two and nine times. The V gene is TRBV18, the J gene TRBJ1-1; D is unresolved. The germline V gene has CDR1 KGHSH and CDR2 LQKENI. This CDR3 has 14 residues. Between the trimmed V and J ends, which lost 0 bases and 6 bases, there was a span of 11 bases. Here the CDR3 reads CASSPPGTLAEAFF. CDR3 DNA sequence: TGTGCCAGCTCACCACCGGGAACCCTCGCTGAAGCTTTCTTT.

The CDR3 DNA is TGCGCCAGCAGCCAAGATCCACCAGGTGGACAGGGCCAAAATGAAAAACTGTTTTTT. Translation gives CASSQDPPGGQGQNEKLFF. The chain carries TRBV4-3 and TRBJ1-4, with 8 bases aligning to TRBD1. The CDR3 spans 19 residues. Germline V CDR1 and CDR2: LGHNA, YSLEER. Trimming cost V 0 bases and J 5 bases; bases outside gene matches: 14.

This clonotype has only a few counts. The chain is built from TRBV7-2 and TRBJ2-5, with a possible D match to TRBD1 (5 bases). This CDR3 has 13 amino acids. Germline lookup yields CDR1 SGHTA and CDR2 FQGNSA. V was trimmed by 3 bases and J by 8 bases, leaving 13 bases between them. CDR3 in DNA: TGTGCCAGCAGCTTTTCACAGGCCCAAACCCAGTACTTC. It yields the protein CASSFSQAQTQYF.

Only a few counts were recorded for this clonotype. The chain is built from TRBV7-9 and TRBJ2-1, with D possibly being TRBD1 (6 bases). Germline V CDR1 and CDR2: SEHNR, FQNEAQ (reference sequence). The CDR3 consists of 15 residues. Deletions cut 3 bases from V and 7 bases from J, with 16 bases between. CDR3 in amino acids: CASSFGGYAVNEQFF. For the CDR3, the DNA is TGTGCCAGCAGCTTTGGGGGCTACGCCGTTAATGAGCAGTTCTTC.

This clonotype was seen only a few times. The chain has TRBV10-3 and TRBJ2-5, with 7 bases aligning to TRBD2. The CDR3 runs 13 residues. CDR1 is ENHRY, CDR2 SYGVKD, per germline. V lost 9 bases and J lost 2; bases outside the gene matches: 6. CDR3 nucleotide sequence: TGTGCCATGGGGAGGGGCTGGCAAGAGACCCAGTACTTC. Its translation: CAMGRGWQETQYF.

CDR3 coding DNA: TGCAGTGCTAGAGTGACTGGTGGCAATGAGCAGTTCTTC. This gives the protein CSARVTGGNEQFF. The chain employs TRBV20-1 and TRBJ2-1; D gene unclear. This CDR3 comprises 13 residues. Germline values: CDR1 DFQATT, CDR2 SNEGSKA (reference sequence). V was shortened by 1 base and J by 6 bases, with 10 bases between the two germline ends.

The chain employs TRBV7-9 and TRBJ2-1; 7 nucleotides align to TRBD1. CDR3 size: 15 residues. CDR1 is SEHNR, CDR2 FQNEAQ, per germline (reference sequence). The J segment lost 2 bases and the V segment lost 3 bases, leaving 4 bases of the junction unmatched. CDR3 protein: CASSFRDRAYNEQFF. The CDR3 DNA reads as TGTGCCAGCAGCTTCAGAGACAGGGCCTACAATGAGCAGTTCTTC.

This chain joins TRBV6-5 and TRBJ1-1; TRBD1 matches at 8 bases. Losses at the gene ends were 6 bases for V and 4 bases for J; bases not matched to a gene: 13. Germline CDR1 is MNHEY and CDR2 is SVGAGI. This CDR3 is built from 16 residues. The CDR3 sequence: CASSSLGRGRGTEAFF. The CDR3 DNA reads as TGTGCCAGCAGCTCCCTAGGCAGGGGGCGAGGCACTGAAGCTTTCTTT.

This clonotype was counted ten times or more. The chain is built from TRBV4-1 and TRBJ2-2; D gene unclear. This CDR3 comprises 14 residues. CDR1 and CDR2 (germline): MGHRA, YSYEKL. The V end lost 4 bases, the J end lost 9 bases, and 15 bases lay between the germline ends. CDR3 protein: CASSPEPVRRELFF. The DNA for the CDR3 is TGCGCCAGCAGCCCTGAGCCGGTTCGTCGGGAGCTGTTTTTT.

This clonotype was observed a few times. The chain combines TRBV14 with TRBJ2-7; D tentatively fits TRBD1 or TRBD2 (5 bases each). The CDR3 totals 12 residues. The V gene lost 8 bases and the J gene lost 12 bases, with 20 bases spanning the gap. Germline lookup yields CDR1 SGHDN and CDR2 FVKESK. CDR3 bases: TGTGCCAGCTCACACGGGACGGCGAGGACGTACTTC. Encoded protein: CASSHGTARTYF.

The chain combines TRBV4-1 with TRBJ1-1; no firm D call. The CDR3 has 12 residues. Germline assignment: CDR1 MGHRA and CDR2 YSYEKL. V shed 0 bases and J shed 8 bases, with 7 bases lying between them. CDR3 bases: TGCGCCAGCAGCCAAGATCCAGGAGAAGCTTTCTTT. Amino acids: CASSQDPGEAFF.

This chain uses TRBV12-3 or TRBV12-4 with TRBJ2-1; 7 bases fit TRBD2. The CDR3 has 16 amino acids. After removal of 5 bases from V and 0 bases from J, the junction contained 7 bases not matched to a gene. The chain's CDR3 is CASSHLPGGSYNEQFF. In nucleotides, the CDR3 is TGTGCCAGCAGTCACCTCCCGGGGGGCTCCTACAATGAGCAGTTCTTC.

V is TRBV19 and J is TRBJ2-7; the D call may be TRBD1 or TRBD2 (5 bases each). The CDR3 covers 14 residues. Per germline, CDR1 LNHDA and CDR2 SQIVND (reference sequence). Between the trimmed V and J ends, which lost 5 bases and 2 bases, there was a span of 13 bases. CDR3 DNA sequence: TGTGCCAGTAGTGACGAGGGGCCAACCTACGAGCAGTACTTC. Amino acids: CASSDEGPTYEQYF.

The chain joins TRBV5-6 to TRBJ2-7, with D perhaps matching TRBD1 or TRBD2 (5 bases each). CDR3 length: 14 amino acids. Trimming took off 4 bases at V and 2 bases at J, with 13 bases between the two ends. Per germline, CDR1 SGHDT and CDR2 YYEEEE. As DNA, the CDR3 is TGTGCCAGCAGCCGATTAGGGGAGACCTACGAGCAGTACGTC. Translating gives CASSRLGETYEQYV.

This clonotype occurred a few times. V and J are TRBV11-2 and TRBJ2-2; D is possibly TRBD2 (7 bases). The CDR3 runs 15 residues. V was clipped by 6 bases and J by 9 bases, with 20 bases between them. Germline V gives CDR1 SGHAT, CDR2 FQNNGV. CDR3 DNA sequence: TGTGCCAGCAGACCTTGGGGGGGCGCGTTGCGGGAGCTGTTTTTT. Translation gives CASRPWGGALRELFF.

The J gene is TRBJ2-7, the V gene TRBV20-1, with no clear D. The CDR3 covers 11 residues. Germline lookup yields CDR1 DFQATT and CDR2 SNEGSKA (reference sequence). V was trimmed by 3 bases and J by 3 bases, leaving 6 bases between them. The CDR3, as DNA: TGCAGTGCTAGCCTAGGCTACGAGCAGTACTTC. It codes for CSASLGYEQYF.

The rearrangement uses TRBV7-2 and TRBJ2-3; D might be TRBD2 (5 bases). Deletions cut 2 bases from V and 1 base from J, with 10 bases between. Germline V gene data show CDR1 as SGHTA and CDR2 as FQGNSA. This CDR3 is built from 15 residues. This CDR3 reads CASSLKRVRTDTQYF. The DNA of the CDR3 is TGTGCCAGCAGCTTAAAGAGGGTACGCACAGATACGCAGTATTTT.

The gene calls are TRBV7-9 and TRBJ1-2; D gene unclear. Germline CDR1 is SEHNR and CDR2 is FQNEAQ (reference sequence). The V and J ends lost 4 bases and 12 bases respectively, with 18 bases between them. The CDR3 is 13 amino acids. The CDR3 loop is CASSSPPRDLHTF. The CDR3 nucleotides read TGTGCCAGCAGCTCTCCCCCCAGAGACCTGCACACCTTC.

This clonotype came up many times. V usage is TRBV7-2 and J usage is TRBJ1-5; D is perhaps TRBD1 (6 bases). V was cut by 4 bases and J by 7 bases, with 14 bases left in between. Looked up from germline, CDR1 is SGHTA and CDR2 is FQGNSA. This CDR3 spans 14 amino acids. In nucleotides, the CDR3 is TGTGCCAGCAGCTACGATGGGGGCCGGCAGCCCCAGCATTTT. Translated, it gives CASSYDGGRQPQHF.

This clonotype was seen more than once but under ten times. The chain recombines TRBV6-5 with TRBJ2-7; the match to TRBD2 covers 9 bases. Trimming cost V 2 bases and J 5 bases; bases outside gene matches: 4. The CDR3 has 14 residues. Per germline, CDR1 MNHEY and CDR2 SVGAGI. The CDR3 spells CASSYPGTSHEQYF. The CDR3 region has the DNA TGTGCCAGCAGTTACCCTGGGACTAGCCACGAGCAGTACTTC.

This chain uses TRBV9 with TRBJ2-1, with a possible D match to TRBD1 (6 bases). CDR3 length: 15 amino acids. Germline V gene lookup returns CDR1 SGDLS and CDR2 YYNGEE. Trimming stripped 0 bases from V and 0 bases from J, with 7 bases between. CDR3 in DNA: TGTGCCAGCAGCGTAGGAGGGGGCTCCTACAATGAGCAGTTCTTC. Translation gives CASSVGGGSYNEQFF.

This clonotype has more than one count but fewer than ten. The rearrangement links TRBV7-2 to TRBJ1-1; D uncertain. Deletions cut 1 base from V and 7 bases from J, with 7 bases between. Looked up from germline, CDR1 is SGHTA and CDR2 is FQGNSA. The CDR3 is made up of 12 amino acids. The CDR3 is CASSLESVEAFF. DNA of the CDR3: TGTGCCAGCAGCTTAGAATCGGTTGAAGCTTTCTTT.

The chain uses TRBV4-1 and TRBJ2-7; the match to TRBD1 covers 7 bases. Germline CDR1 is MGHRA and CDR2 is YSYEKL. The CDR3 runs to 16 residues. The J segment lost 2 bases and the V segment lost 0 bases, leaving 7 bases of the junction unmatched. The CDR3 here is CASSQERTGATYEQYF. The CDR3 bases are TGCGCCAGCAGCCAAGAAAGGACAGGAGCCACCTACGAGCAGTACTTC.

In its sample, this clonotype was seen a few times. V usage is TRBV7-9 and J usage is TRBJ1-4; no firm D call. The germline gives CDR1 SEHNR, CDR2 FQNEAQ (reference sequence). Deletions cut 5 bases from V and 4 bases from J, with 8 bases between. The length of the CDR3 is 13 residues. CDR3 region: CASSRALNEKLFF. CDR3 DNA: TGTGCCAGCAGCAGGGCCCTTAATGAAAAACTGTTTTTT.

The chain recombines TRBV7-9 with TRBJ1-2; TRBD1 is a possible D gene (6 bases). The CDR3 has 16 residues. Deletions cut 5 bases from V and 7 bases from J, with 23 bases between. CDR1 is SEHNR and CDR2 is FQNEAQ in the germline V gene (reference sequence). CDR3 DNA: TGTGCCAGCAGCGGCAGAGGGTCAGGGGATGGGACTGGCTACACCTTC. It yields the protein CASSGRGSGDGTGYTF.

This clonotype was seen repeatedly, ten times or more. The CDR3 region is CSVVPSQETQYF. The CDR3 DNA sequence: TGCAGCGTAGTACCTAGCCAAGAGACCCAGTACTTC. The chain recombines TRBV29-1 with TRBJ2-5; D is unclear. The length of the CDR3 is 12 residues. Trimming removed 6 bases from V and 1 base from J, with 9 bases in between. Germline CDR1 reads SQVTM; CDR2 reads ANQGSEA.

The rearrangement links TRBV14 to TRBJ2-2; a weak D match, TRBD1 (5 bases). Deletions cut 4 bases from V and 1 base from J, with 16 bases between. Germline CDR1 reads SGHDN; CDR2 reads FVKESK. The CDR3 runs 17 residues. CDR3 nucleotide sequence: TGTGCCAGCAGCCCGATGGACACAGCGATGAACACCGGGGAGCTGTTTTTT. It translates to CASSPMDTAMNTGELFF. The full variable domain, its missing parts supplied by reference TRBV14 and TRBJ2-2, is EAGVTQFPSHSVIEKGQTVTLRCDPISGHDNLYWYRRVMGKEIKFLLHFVKESKQDESGMPNNRFLAERTGGTYSTLKVQPAELEDSGVYFCASSPMDTAMNTGELFFGEGSRLTVL.

The chain carries TRBV12-3 or TRBV12-4 and TRBJ2-3, with a possible D match to TRBD1 (6 bases). Deletions cut 6 bases from V and 5 bases from J, with 12 bases between. The CDR3 totals 13 residues. CDR3 sequence reads: CASRSGVGDTQYF. The CDR3 DNA follows: TGTGCCAGCAGGTCAGGGGTGGGAGATACGCAGTATTTT.